A selection of T cell receptor beta chains follows, all from one sample in a study of shared clonotypes between healthy human individuals. This table comes from immunoSEQ multiplex PCR, and its TCRdb copy is limited to in-frame clones, with some not included. The sample has 110,000 or so clones; more than 65% are singletons. Sequencing used memory CD8+ T cells sorted from blood. The origin of the receptors is a woman in her twenties or thirties in good health. The CDR3 runs from the conserved cysteine through the conserved F or W. The D gene is left open where the match is weak. Expanded clones are given a class, and other clones once, few, many or no size at all.

-,TRBV28,TRBJ2-2,-,TGTGCCAGCAGCCCACAAGCGAACACCGGGGAGCTGTTTTTT,CASSPQANTGELFF
-,TRBV5-1,TRBJ2-1,-,TGCGCCAGCAGCTTGGCTGCGGCCAGCGGGCACTACAATGAGCAGTTCTTC,CASSLAAASGHYNEQFF
-,TRBV6-4,TRBJ2-1,few,TGTGCCAACCCTAAGGGACAACTCGCTTACAATGAGCAGTTCTTC,CANPKGQLAYNEQFF
-,TRBV6-6,TRBJ2-1,once,TGTGCCAGCAGTCAGCTCGCCCCTAGACGGAATGAGCAGTTCTTC,CASSQLAPRRNEQFF
TRBD1,TRBV2,TRBJ1-1,-,TGTGCCAGCAGGAGGCCGGGACAGGCAGAAGGGCATGAAGCTTTCTTT,CASRRPGQAEGHEAFF
-,TRBV5-1,TRBJ2-1,-,TGCGCCAGCAGCTTGAATTGGGGGCTCAATTACAATGAGCAGTTCTTC,CASSLNWGLNYNEQFF
-,TRBV25-1,TRBJ1-1,-,TGTGCCAGCAGTGAACCCACAGGGACGCCTGAAGCTTTCTTT,CASSEPTGTPEAFF
TRBD1,TRBV4-2,TRBJ1-5,-,TGTGCCAGCAGTACAGGGGGCCTGTCCGAACCTCAGCCCCAGCATTTT,CASSTGGLSEPQPQHF
-,TRBV7-6,TRBJ2-6,-,TGTGCCAGCAGCTTAGGCGACAGCTCTGGGGCCAACGTCCTGACTTTC,CASSLGDSSGANVLTF
TRBD2,TRBV5-1,TRBJ2-3,-,TGCGCCAGCAGCGCCTCGCGCGGGAGTGGTAATACGCAGTATTTT,CASSASRGSGNTQYF
-,TRBV27,TRBJ2-3,-,TGTGCCAGCTCCACCAAACGCCCGGGGGCCCTCACAGATACGCAGTATTTT,CASSTKRPGALTDTQYF
-,TRBV29-1,TRBJ1-1,many,TGCAGCGTTGAAGTGGGGGAAGGCACTGAAGCTTTCTTT,CSVEVGEGTEAFF